This T cell receptor (beta chain) was identified during a study of vaccination and CD4 T cells after COVID-19. In the study overall: Post-COVID draws followed diagnosis by a median around 97 days (range 35 to 161). Stimulation used overlapping spike peptides from SARS-CoV-2, HCoV-NL63, HCoV-OC43 and HCoV-229E.

The V gene's germline CDR1 is MGHDK and CDR2 SYGVNS. The CDR3 loop spans 13 amino acids. With 6 bases removed from V and 5 bases from J, the gap between germline ends came to 13 bases. CD4+ T cells that had been cultured provided DNA sequenced with the Oncomine TCR Beta short-read assay. TCRdb re-derived calls from the PCR reads in MiXCR, one entry per CDR3 protein. Among several thousand distinct CDR3 sequences listed, over 15% were seen once. Study-wide points: The great majority, 304 of 307 vaccine-specific clones, proved spike mono-reactive in convalescent patients.

Worth noting for this clonotype: Its target is not known.

Indicated treatment: roughly 10-day PBMC culture with coronavirus spike peptide pools or control peptides (ViraFEST assay). Under the ViraFEST approach, antigen-specific T cells were expanded with peptide pools and TCRs subsequently sequenced. The chain joins TRBV25-1 to TRBJ2-5, with D possibly being TRBD2 (5 bases). The receptor was isolated from a human donor who had recovered from COVID-19. Sequenced material: CD4+ T cells from blood, cultured in vitro. The chain's CDR3 is CASSRRSGETQYF. For the CDR3, the DNA is TGTGCCAGCAGCCGGAGATCGGGGGAGACCCAGTACTTC.